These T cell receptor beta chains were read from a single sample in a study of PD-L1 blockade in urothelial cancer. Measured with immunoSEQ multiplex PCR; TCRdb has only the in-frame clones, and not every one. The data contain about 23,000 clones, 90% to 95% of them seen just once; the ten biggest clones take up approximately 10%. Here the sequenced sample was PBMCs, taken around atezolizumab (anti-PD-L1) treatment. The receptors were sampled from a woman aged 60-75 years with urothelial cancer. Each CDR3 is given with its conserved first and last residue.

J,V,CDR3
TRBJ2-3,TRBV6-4,CASSEFLAGDTQYF
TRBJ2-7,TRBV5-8,CASSLEAGMSYEQYF
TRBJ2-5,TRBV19,CASSRGGLADETQYF
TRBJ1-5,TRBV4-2,CASSQPGQGANSNQPQHF
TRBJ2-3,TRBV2,CAISRDSTTDTQYF
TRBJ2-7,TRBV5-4,CASSFKGTSRASYEQYF
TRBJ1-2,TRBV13,CASSSIYRDRGRRYGYTF
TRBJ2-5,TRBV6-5,CASSYSPGQTQYF
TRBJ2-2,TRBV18,CASSPDRTNTGELFF
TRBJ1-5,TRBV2,CASSEYRVQPQHF
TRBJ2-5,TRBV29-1,CSLSRWGQEETQYF
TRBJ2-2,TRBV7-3,CASSLKSGGLAGELFF
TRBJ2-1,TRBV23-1,CASSQSGGRALDEQFF
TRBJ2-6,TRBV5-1,CASSHPGGTGGISGANVLTF
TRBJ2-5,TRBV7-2,CASSLVARGRIQETQYF
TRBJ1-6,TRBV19,CASSTGRASPLHF
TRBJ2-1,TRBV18,CASSPLGPGSYNEQFF
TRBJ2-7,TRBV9,CASLVGTSVFPPSYEQYF
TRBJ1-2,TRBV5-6,CASSLVGTYYGYTF
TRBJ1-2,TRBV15,CATSRGQRMGPRLGGYTF
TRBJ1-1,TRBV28,CATQKAQANTEAFF
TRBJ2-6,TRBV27,CASTGSSGANVLTF
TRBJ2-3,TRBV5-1,CASSLERGGSTDTQYF
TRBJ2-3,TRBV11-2,CASSSRPGLAGDDTDTQYF
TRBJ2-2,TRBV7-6,CASSEKQGFGNTGELFF
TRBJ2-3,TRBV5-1,CASRQRLADTQYF
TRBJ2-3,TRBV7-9,CASSPTGDLADTQYF
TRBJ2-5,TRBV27,CASSRWTSGRLGIEETQYF
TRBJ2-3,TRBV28,CATLTSAWATDTQYF
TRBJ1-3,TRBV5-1,CASSLVPGGRNTIYF